These 29 T cell receptor beta chains came from one sample sequenced in a study of T cell responses to AZD1222 COVID-19 vaccine (dated by TCRdb to the early 2020s). Sample time point, as interpreted from the label and publication: baseline before first vaccination. The library was prepared using the immunoSEQ multiplex PCR assay. The source is immuneACCESS, and TCRdb retained only in-frame sequences with V and J called. Part of the clones is not carried over; for the studies checked, unresolved V genes explain less than half of this, and the remainder is unexplained. For this sample the table gives more than 85,000 clones, of which around 90% were detected only once. Around 6.9% of the sample rests with the top ten. The sample was peripheral blood, taken on day 0 of AZD1222 vaccination. The receptors come from an adult in good health.

The chain has TRBV19 and TRBJ2-6, with 8 bases matching TRBD1. J lost 0 bases, V lost 3 bases, and 7 bases had no gene match. CDR1 and CDR2 from the germline V gene are LNHDA and SQIVND (reference sequence). The CDR3 has 18 residues. This CDR3 reads CASSMFGTGPSGANVLTF. CDR3 bases: TGTGCCAGTAGTATGTTCGGGACAGGACCCTCTGGGGCCAACGTCCTGACTTTC.

V is TRBV4-3 and J is TRBJ1-6; possible D gene TRBD1, 5 bases. V was clipped by 0 bases and J by 7 bases, with 16 bases between them. The CDR3 length is 17 residues. CDR1 is LGHNA and CDR2 is YSLEER in the germline V gene. CDR3 protein: CASSQDPLGARNSPLHF. The CDR3 nucleotides read TGCGCCAGCAGCCAAGATCCACTAGGGGCAAGGAATTCACCCCTCCACTTT.

The genes are TRBV27 and TRBJ1-4; a weak D match, TRBD1 (5 bases). Germline CDR1 MNHEY, CDR2 SMNVEV (reference sequence). V dropped 5 bases and J dropped 8 bases, with 15 bases sitting between them. This CDR3 region has 14 residues. The CDR3 spells CASSNKGPREKLFF. DNA of the CDR3: TGTGCCAGCAGTAATAAGGGGCCACGAGAAAAACTGTTTTTT.

This rearrangement joins TRBV7-6 to TRBJ2-5, with D maybe TRBD2 (6 bases). Between the trimmed V and J ends, which lost 1 base and 5 bases, there was a span of 14 bases. The V gene's germline CDR1 is SGHVS and CDR2 FNYEAQ. The CDR3 has 15 residues. As DNA, the CDR3 is TGTGCCAGCAGCTTAGTGGGCCGGAGGGTGGAGACCCAGTACTTC. This sequence encodes CASSLVGRRVETQYF. The variable domain in full, completed from reference TRBV7-6 and TRBJ2-5, reads GAGVSQSPRYKVTKRGQDVALRCDPISGHVSLYWYRQALGQGPEFLTYFNYEAQQDKSGLPNDRFSAERPEGSISTLTIQRTEQRDSAMYRCASSLVGRRVETQYFGPGTRLLVL.

The chain is built from TRBV6-1 and TRBJ1-2; perhaps TRBD1 as D (6 bases). Trimming stripped 3 bases from V and 5 bases from J, with 22 bases between. In germline, CDR1 is MNHNS, CDR2 SASEGT. The length of the CDR3 is 17 residues. The DNA of the CDR3 is TGTGCCAGCAGTGATGGGGCAGGGGAGTTAACTTCATATGGCTACACCTTC. Translating gives CASSDGAGELTSYGYTF.

The rearrangement links TRBV5-1 to TRBJ2-7; D possibly corresponds to TRBD2 (6 bases). The germline gives CDR1 SGHRS, CDR2 YFSETQ. The CDR3 sequence is 16 residues long. The V end was cut by 4 bases, the J end by 2 bases, with 19 bases between. In nucleotides, the CDR3 is TGCGCCAGCAGCCTGGCGCCGAGGCGGGACGCCTACGAGCAGTACTTC. Its protein is CASSLAPRRDAYEQYF.

V is TRBV5-1 and J is TRBJ1-4; D not resolved. From germline, CDR1 is SGHRS and CDR2 YFSETQ. The CDR3 runs to 15 residues. Trimming cost V 0 bases and J 0 bases, with 6 bases left between them. The CDR3 sequence is CASSLAVATNEKLFF. The CDR3 bases are TGCGCCAGCAGCTTGGCGGTTGCAACTAATGAAAAACTGTTTTTT.

V usage is TRBV30 and J usage is TRBJ2-7; 8 bases align to TRBD1. The V gene's germline CDR1 is GTSNPN and CDR2 SVGIG (reference sequence). The length of the CDR3 is 14 residues. The V gene end was trimmed by 1 base and the J gene end by 0 bases; junction bases not matched to a gene: 2. Written as DNA, the CDR3 is TGTGCCTGGAGTGGGACAGGGAACTCCTACGAGCAGTACTTC. As protein: CAWSGTGNSYEQYF.

The chain uses TRBV7-3 and TRBJ2-2; no clear D. The germline V and J ends were trimmed by 2 bases and 5 bases, with 3 bases remaining between them. Germline assignment: CDR1 SGHTA and CDR2 FQGTGA. CDR3 length equals 12 residues. The CDR3 reads CASSLATGELFF. The CDR3 nucleotides read TGTGCCAGCAGCTTAGCTACCGGGGAGCTGTTTTTT.

The genes are TRBV18 and TRBJ1-1; no definite D call. The V end lost 3 bases, the J end lost 5 bases, and 13 bases lay between the germline ends. The CDR3 covers 14 residues. Germline CDR1 KGHSH, CDR2 LQKENI. DNA of the CDR3: TGTGCCAGCTCACCTGGGCTATTGGGTACTGAAGCTTTCTTT. It yields the protein CASSPGLLGTEAFF.

The chain uses TRBV6-5 and TRBJ1-4, with D possibly TRBD1 on 6 matching bases. Trimming took off 7 bases at V and 7 bases at J, with 16 bases between the two ends. The CDR3 contains 14 residues. Germline values: CDR1 MNHEY, CDR2 SVGAGI. In nucleotides, the CDR3 is TGTGCCAGCACCCTAGGGGGGGCGGGTGAAAAACTGTTTTTT. This codes for CASTLGGAGEKLFF.

This clone was counted a single time. The rearrangement uses TRBV18 and TRBJ2-5, with 11 bases identical to TRBD1. The CDR3 sequence is 15 residues long. Losses at the gene ends were 4 bases for V and 1 base for J; bases not matched to a gene: 2. Germline CDR1 KGHSH, CDR2 LQKENI. CDR3 nucleotide sequence: TGTGCCAGCTCACGGGGACAGGGGGGCCAAGAGACCCAGTACTTC. Translating it yields CASSRGQGGQETQYF. The full variable domain, completed using reference TRBV18 and TRBJ2-5, is NAGVMQNPRHLVRRRGQEARLRCSPMKGHSHVYWYRQLPEEGLKFMVYLQKENIIDESGMPKERFSAEFPKEGPSILRIQQVVRGDSAAYFCASSRGQGGQETQYFGPGTRLLVL.

This clone was counted a few times. The V and J genes are TRBV5-5 and TRBJ1-5; D might be TRBD1 (6 bases). CDR3 size: 16 residues. CDR1 is SGHKS, CDR2 YYEKEE, per germline (reference sequence). V lost 4 bases, J lost 2 bases, and 16 bases lay in between. CDR3 residues: CASSPGAPRGNQPQHF. The DNA of the CDR3 is TGTGCCAGCAGCCCGGGGGCTCCTCGGGGCAATCAGCCCCAGCATTTT.

This clone was picked up one time. The V call is TRBV2, the J call TRBJ1-5, with D possibly matching TRBD1 (6 bases). The CDR3 contains 13 residues. V lost 8 bases, J lost 3 bases, and 11 bases lay in between. The germline gives CDR1 SNHLY, CDR2 FYNNEI. The CDR3 region has the DNA TGTGCCAGCCAGACAGGACTCAATCAGCCCCAGCATTTT. Translating gives CASQTGLNQPQHF.

This clone was counted a single time. The chain combines TRBV5-4 with TRBJ1-1; 7 positions match TRBD1. The CDR3 runs 14 residues. V trimming: 0 bases; J trimming: 4 bases; junction bases outside the gene matches: 3. Germline V lookup: CDR1 SGHNT, CDR2 YYREEE (reference sequence). The CDR3 sequence: CASSLGQGGTEAFF. The CDR3 nucleotides read TGTGCCAGCAGCTTGGGACAGGGTGGCACTGAAGCTTTCTTT.

Sample share makes this clone medium-sized. The chain joins TRBV28 to TRBJ2-7; D unclear. Trimming left V 7 bases short and J 3 bases short, with 7 bases between. The germline V gene encodes CDR1 MDHEN and CDR2 SYDVKM. The CDR3 covers 11 residues. The CDR3 is CASTSSYEQYF. In nucleotides, the CDR3 is TGTGCCAGCACCTCAAGCTACGAGCAGTACTTC. Variable domain in full (rest from reference TRBV28 and TRBJ2-7): DVKVTQSSRYLVKRTGEKVFLECVQDMDHENMFWYRQDPGLGLRLIYFSYDVKMKEKGDIPEGYSVSREKKERFSLILESASTNQTSMYLCASTSSYEQYFGPGTRLTVT.

This rearrangement joins TRBV7-9 to TRBJ2-7, with 8 bases aligning to TRBD1. From germline, CDR1 is SEHNR and CDR2 FQNEAQ (reference sequence). V was clipped by 5 bases and J by 0 bases; unmatched bases: 6. The CDR3 runs to 15 residues. CDR3 sequence reads: CASSTDRALSYEQYF. As DNA, the CDR3 is TGTGCCAGCAGCACGGACAGGGCCCTCTCCTACGAGCAGTACTTC.

The rearrangement links TRBV19 to TRBJ1-6; 8 bases line up with TRBD1. Per the germline V gene, CDR1 is LNHDA and CDR2 is SQIVND (reference sequence). The ends lost 4 bases at V and 0 bases at J; junction bases unmatched: 11. CDR3 size: 19 residues. In DNA form, the CDR3 reads TGTGCCAGTAGTAAGGGGACAGGAGAGTTTGGCTCCTATAATTCACCCCTCCACTTT. It specifies CASSKGTGEFGSYNSPLHF.

The V call is TRBV6-6, the J call TRBJ1-2; no reliable D call. The V gene's germline CDR1 is MNHNY and CDR2 SVGAGI (reference sequence). This CDR3 is 14 amino acids long. Trimming cost V 6 bases and J 0 bases, with 11 bases left between them. In DNA, the CDR3 is TGTGCCAGCAGGGCGCCTATTACTAACTATGGCTACACCTTC. Its translation is CASRAPITNYGYTF.

V is TRBV30 and J is TRBJ1-1; a possible D gene is TRBD1 (5 bases). The CDR3 has 13 residues. The germline V gene encodes CDR1 GTSNPN and CDR2 SVGIG (reference sequence). Trimming left V 0 bases short and J 2 bases short, with 7 bases between. The CDR3 DNA is TGTGCCTGGAGTGTCAGGGCAAACACTGAAGCTTTCTTT. This gives the protein CAWSVRANTEAFF.

The chain combines TRBV28 with TRBJ1-1; D gene uncertain. This CDR3 is 15 amino acids long. Germline assignment: CDR1 MDHEN and CDR2 SYDVKM. The germline V and J ends were trimmed by 2 bases and 0 bases, with 10 bases remaining between them. The CDR3 nucleotides are TGTGCCAGCAGTTTAATAGGGCTGATGAACACTGAAGCTTTCTTT. It translates to CASSLIGLMNTEAFF.

This chain joins TRBV5-8 and TRBJ2-6; no clear D. Per germline, CDR1 SGHTS and CDR2 YDEGEE. CDR3 size: 16 residues. V lost 0 bases, J lost 0 bases, and 7 bases lay in between. CDR3 nucleotides: TGTGCCAGCAGCTTGGTTAAATCCTCTGGGGCCAACGTCCTGACTTTC. Its protein product is CASSLVKSSGANVLTF.

The CDR3, as DNA: TGTGCCAGCAGCCCGGTCAACACCTTAGCGACGAACACCGGGGAGCTGTTTTTT. Its protein product is CASSPVNTLATNTGELFF. This chain joins TRBV5-4 and TRBJ2-2, with a possible D match to TRBD2 (5 bases). The CDR3 sequence is 18 residues long. In germline, CDR1 is SGHNT, CDR2 YYREEE (reference sequence). V was shortened by 4 bases and J by 0 bases, with 19 bases between the two germline ends.

The genes are TRBV18 and TRBJ2-1, with 13 positions matching TRBD2. The germline CDR1 and CDR2 sequences are KGHSH and LQKENI. V was clipped by 4 bases and J by 8 bases; unmatched bases: 8. The CDR3 consists of 16 residues. The CDR3 region is CASSRPGLAGWDEQFF. The CDR3 coding sequence is TGTGCCAGCTCACGGCCGGGACTAGCGGGATGGGATGAGCAGTTCTTC.

The chain has TRBV19 and TRBJ1-1; TRBD1 matches 9 bases. Germline V gene lookup returns CDR1 LNHDA and CDR2 SQIVND (reference sequence). The trim removed 9 bases at V and 6 bases at J, leaving 11 bases unmatched. CDR3 length: 14 residues. The CDR3: CASRVTGGFSEAFF. CDR3 nucleotide sequence: TGTGCCAGCAGAGTGACAGGGGGTTTCTCTGAAGCTTTCTTT.

The J gene is TRBJ1-2, the V gene TRBV4-1; D is unclear. Deletions cut 3 bases from V and 4 bases from J, with 9 bases between. The CDR3 runs 13 residues. The germline V gene encodes CDR1 MGHRA and CDR2 YSYEKL. CDR3 sequence: CASSQSDSYGYTF. The CDR3 nucleotides read TGCGCCAGCAGCCAGTCCGACTCCTATGGCTACACCTTC.

The V gene is TRBV6-2 or TRBV6-3, the J gene TRBJ2-7; tentatively, D is TRBD1 or TRBD2 (5 bases each). The CDR3 covers 14 residues. V was shortened by 6 bases and J by 2 bases, with 14 bases between the two germline ends. Germline V CDR1 and CDR2: MNHEY, SVGEGT. The CDR3 protein is CASSSRDVTYEQYF. The DNA of the CDR3 is TGTGCCAGCAGCTCTCGGGACGTTACCTACGAGCAGTACTTC.

J is TRBJ2-7 and V is TRBV6-1; 7 bases are a match to TRBD1. Germline V gives CDR1 MNHNS, CDR2 SASEGT. The V and J ends lost 1 base and 7 bases, in that order; junction bases with no gene match: 7. The CDR3 spans 14 residues. The CDR3 DNA follows: TGTGCCAGCAGTGAAGTTAAGGGGGCGCGGGAGCAGTACTTC. It encodes CASSEVKGAREQYF.

This chain joins TRBV2 and TRBJ1-5; TRBD1 matches at 7 bases. J was trimmed by 4 bases and V by 0 bases; bases with no gene match: 6. Germline V gene sequence: CDR1 SNHLY, CDR2 FYNNEI. The CDR3 extends over 16 amino acids. The CDR3 sequence is CASSEARPGGNQPQHF. The CDR3 DNA reads as TGTGCCAGCAGTGAAGCGAGGCCAGGGGGGAATCAGCCCCAGCATTTT. The whole variable domain, filled in from reference TRBV2 and TRBJ1-5, reads EPEVTQTPSHQVTQMGQEVILRCVPISNHLYFYWYRQILGQKVEFLVSFYNNEISEKSEIFDDQFSVERPDGSNFTLKIRSTKLEDSAMYFCASSEARPGGNQPQHFGDGTRLSIL.